This T cell receptor (beta chain) was sequenced for a study of technical replicates of blood from a handful of donors. Assay used: immunoSEQ multiplex PCR; TCRdb lists only in-frame clones, some missing. The table shows 80,000 to 100,000 clones, with approximately 95% occurring only once. This CDR3 region has 17 residues. Germline CDR1 is LNHDA and CDR2 is SQIVND (reference sequence). V gave up 4 bases and J gave up 2 bases; unmatched junction bases: 10. The specimen was T cells isolated from PBMCs. The clonotype comes from a human donor in good health. The chain links TRBV19 to TRBJ2-5; 10 bases align to TRBD2. As DNA, the CDR3 is TGTGCCAGTAGTACCCGTCCTAAGACTAGCGGGCAAGAGACCCAGTACTTC. Translated: CASSTRPKTSGQETQYF.